This is a list of T cell receptor beta chains from one sample in a study of post-analysis software for immune sequencing data. Each CDR3 protein gets one entry after TCRdb re-called the PCR reads with MiXCR. The repertoire holds roughly 670,000 distinct CDR3 sequences, with over 45% as singletons. The sample comprised blood. These receptors came from a girl under 10 years old with multiple sclerosis. Both conserved end residues are part of each CDR3. D genes are given only for firm matches. Rows give clone size only sometimes, using once, few, many, or a class for an expanded clone.

d_call	clone_size	v_call	cdr3_length	j_call	cdr3_nt	cdr3_aa
NA	NA	TRBV5-1	15	TRBJ2-3	TGCGCCAGCAGCGTCACACCGCCTGAGGCAGATACGCAGTATTTT	CASSVTPPEADTQYF
NA	NA	TRBV20-1	15	TRBJ2-5	TGCAGTGCTAGAGGGAAGCCAGAGAGGATAGAGACCCAGTACTTC	CSARGKPERIETQYF
NA	few	TRBV12-3/TRBV12-4	14	TRBJ2-3	TGTGCCAGCAACTCCATCAAAAGCACAGATACGCAGTATTTT	CASNSIKSTDTQYF
TRBD2	NA	TRBV10-3	14	TRBJ2-4	TGTGCCATTAGTGAGGAACCGGGGGGGGACATTCAGTACTTC	CAISEEPGGDIQYF
TRBD1	NA	TRBV29-1	16	TRBJ2-3	TGCAGCGTTGAGGGCAAACAGGGGGACCACACAGATACGCAGTATTTT	CSVEGKQGDHTDTQYF
TRBD1	NA	TRBV7-8	15	TRBJ2-1	TGTGCCAGCAGCTTACGGCAGGGGGCCCTGAATGAGCAGTTCTTC	CASSLRQGALNEQFF
TRBD2	NA	TRBV7-9	16	TRBJ2-7	TGTGCCAGCAGCTCCAAGATTGGGGGGGGTAGCAACGAGCAGTACTTC	CASSSKIGGGSNEQYF
NA	NA	TRBV7-9	13	TRBJ2-1	TGTGCCAGCAGCTTAGATCAGGGCGATGAGCAGTTCTTC	CASSLDQGDEQFF
TRBD2	few	TRBV20-1	16	TRBJ2-5	TGCAGTGCCCGACTAGCGGGAGGGCCCCTGGGGGAGACCCAGTACTTC	CSARLAGGPLGETQYF
TRBD1	NA	TRBV29-1	14	TRBJ1-2	TGCAGCGTTTTAGACAGGGGCAAAAACTATGGCTACACCTTC	CSVLDRGKNYGYTF
TRBD2	once	TRBV19	13	TRBJ2-1	TGTGCCACCCGAAGGACTAGCGGGCAAAAGCAGTTCTTC	CATRRTSGQKQFF
NA	NA	TRBV20-1	16	TRBJ2-3	TGCAGTGCTAGGGGCGCGGCGTTATTATCCACAGATACGCAGTATTTT	CSARGAALLSTDTQYF
NA	NA	TRBV11-2	16	TRBJ1-1	TGTGCCAGCAGCTTTGGTCCGAGGGCCTTGAACACTGAAGCTTTCTTT	CASSFGPRALNTEAFF
TRBD2	NA	TRBV6-2/TRBV6-3	19	TRBJ2-4	TGTGCCAGCAGTTACAATAGCGGGGGCCTCCCCGTAGCCAAAAACATTCAGTACTTC	CASSYNSGGLPVAKNIQYF
NA	NA	TRBV11-3	16	TRBJ1-2	TGTGCCAGCAGCCGGGGGGGACGGGGCGTACTTTATGGCTACACCTTC	CASSRGGRGVLYGYTF
TRBD1	NA	TRBV12-3/TRBV12-4	13	TRBJ1-2	TGTGCCAGCCATTGGGGACAGGGATATGGCTACACCTTC	CASHWGQGYGYTF
NA	NA	TRBV10-3	13	TRBJ2-3	TGTGCCATCAGTGAAGCCCGCACAGATACGCAGTATTTT	CAISEARTDTQYF
TRBD2	NA	TRBV11-2	16	TRBJ2-3	TGTGCCAGCAGCTTAGTGGGCGGGAGTGGCACAGATACGCAGTATTTT	CASSLVGGSGTDTQYF
NA	NA	TRBV7-9	14	TRBJ2-5	TGTGCCAGCAGCCTCGGTAGGGCGGAGGAGACCCAGTACTTC	CASSLGRAEETQYF
NA	NA	TRBV6-6	15	TRBJ2-6	TGTGCCAGCAGTTACATCGGGACTGGGGCCAACGTCCTGACTTTC	CASSYIGTGANVLTF
TRBD1	few	TRBV4-2	16	TRBJ1-1	TGTGCCAGCAGACTGACAGGGATCTCTCGGAACACTGAAGCTTTCTTT	CASRLTGISRNTEAFF
NA	NA	TRBV12-3/TRBV12-4	14	TRBJ2-1	TGTGCCAGCAGTTTATTACGCTCCTACAATGAGCAGTTCTTC	CASSLLRSYNEQFF
TRBD1	NA	TRBV5-1	12	TRBJ2-7	TGCGCCAGGGACAGGGGTAGCCACGAGCAGTACTTC	CARDRGSHEQYF
NA	NA	TRBV12-3/TRBV12-4	12	TRBJ1-1	TGTGCCAGCAGTCCCAGGGTCACTGAAGCTTTCTTT	CASSPRVTEAFF
NA	NA	TRBV5-5	14	TRBJ2-7	TGTGCCAGCAGCTTGAACAGGGTTGACTACGAGCAGTACTTC	CASSLNRVDYEQYF
NA	few	TRBV7-2	15	TRBJ1-2	TGTGCCAGCAGCTTAGCGGGAGTAGGGTACTATGGCTACACCTTC	CASSLAGVGYYGYTF
NA	NA	TRBV6-5	14	TRBJ1-1	TGTGCCAGCAGCCCTTGGGGGAAGAACACTGAAGCTTTCTTT	CASSPWGKNTEAFF
TRBD2	NA	TRBV20-1	14	TRBJ2-1	TGCAGTGCTAGGGGACTAGCGGGTGTGGGGGACCAGTTCTTC	CSARGLAGVGDQFF
NA	few	TRBV28	14	TRBJ2-7	TGTGCCAGCAGTCCCACAGGGTTGACCTACGAGCAGTACTTC	CASSPTGLTYEQYF
NA	NA	TRBV20-1	14	TRBJ1-5	TGCAGTGCTACGTCAGGGTACAGCAATCAGCCCCAGCATTTT	CSATSGYSNQPQHF
NA	NA	TRBV11-2	16	TRBJ2-2	TGTGCCAGCAGCTTAGTAAAAACAGCGTCCACCGGGGAGCTGTTTTTT	CASSLVKTASTGELFF
TRBD2	NA	TRBV29-1	14	TRBJ2-3	TGCAGCTCACTGACTAGCGAGAGGGTGGATACGCAGTATTTT	CSSLTSERVDTQYF
TRBD1	NA	TRBV11-2	15	TRBJ1-1	TGTGCCAGCAGCCGGTTACAGGGGGCTAGGACTGAAGCTTTCTTT	CASSRLQGARTEAFF
TRBD1	NA	TRBV9	16	TRBJ1-2	TGTGCCAGCAGCGCAGACGGGACAGTCTTCGGCTATGGCTACACCTTC	CASSADGTVFGYGYTF